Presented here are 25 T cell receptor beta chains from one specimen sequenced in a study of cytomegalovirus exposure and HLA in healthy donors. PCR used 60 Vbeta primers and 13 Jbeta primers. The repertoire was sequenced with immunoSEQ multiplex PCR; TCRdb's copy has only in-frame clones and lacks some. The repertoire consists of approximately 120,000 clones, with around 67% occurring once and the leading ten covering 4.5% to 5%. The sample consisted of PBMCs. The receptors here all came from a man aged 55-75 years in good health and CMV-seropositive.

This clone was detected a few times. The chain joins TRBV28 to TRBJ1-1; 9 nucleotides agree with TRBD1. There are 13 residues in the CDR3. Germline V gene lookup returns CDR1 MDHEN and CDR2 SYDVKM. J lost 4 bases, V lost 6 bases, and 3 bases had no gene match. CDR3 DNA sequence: TGTGCCAGCAGCTCGGACAGGGGCACTGAAGCTTTCTTT. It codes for CASSSDRGTEAFF. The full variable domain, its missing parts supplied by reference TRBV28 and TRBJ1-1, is DVKVTQSSRYLVKRTGEKVFLECVQDMDHENMFWYRQDPGLGLRLIYFSYDVKMKEKGDIPEGYSVSREKKERFSLILESASTNQTSMYLCASSSDRGTEAFFGQGTRLTVV.

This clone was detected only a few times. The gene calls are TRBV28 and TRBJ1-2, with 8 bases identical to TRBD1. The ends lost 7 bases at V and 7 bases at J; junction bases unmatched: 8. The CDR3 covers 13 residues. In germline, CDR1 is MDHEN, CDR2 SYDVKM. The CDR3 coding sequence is TGTGCCAGCACCTCAGGGGGCCTTGGTGGCTACACCTTC. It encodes CASTSGGLGGYTF.

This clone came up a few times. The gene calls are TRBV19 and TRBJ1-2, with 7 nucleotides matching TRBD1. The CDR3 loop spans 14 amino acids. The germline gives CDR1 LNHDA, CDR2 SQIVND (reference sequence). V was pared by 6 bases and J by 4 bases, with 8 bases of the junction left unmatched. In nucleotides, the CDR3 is TGTGCCAGTAGCAAAGGACAGGTGGGCTATGGCTACACCTTC. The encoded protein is CASSKGQVGYGYTF. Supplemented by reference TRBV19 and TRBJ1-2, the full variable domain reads DGGITQSPKYLFRKEGQNVTLSCEQNLNHDAMYWYRQDPGQGLRLIYYSQIVNDFQKGDIAEGYSVSREKKESFPLTVTSAQKNPTAFYLCASSKGQVGYGYTFGSGTRLTVV.

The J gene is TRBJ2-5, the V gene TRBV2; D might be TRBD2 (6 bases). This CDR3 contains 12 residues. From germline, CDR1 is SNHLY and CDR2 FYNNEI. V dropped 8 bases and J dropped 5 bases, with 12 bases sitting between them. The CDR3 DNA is TGTGCCAGCCTTCGTGGGGGGGAGACCCAGTACTTC. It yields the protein CASLRGGETQYF.

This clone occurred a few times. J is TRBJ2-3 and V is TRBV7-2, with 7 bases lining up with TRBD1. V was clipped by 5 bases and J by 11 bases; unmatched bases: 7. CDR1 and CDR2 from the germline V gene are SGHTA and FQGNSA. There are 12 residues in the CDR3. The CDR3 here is CASSPSGQLQYF. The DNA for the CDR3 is TGTGCCAGCAGCCCTTCGGGACAGTTGCAGTATTTT.

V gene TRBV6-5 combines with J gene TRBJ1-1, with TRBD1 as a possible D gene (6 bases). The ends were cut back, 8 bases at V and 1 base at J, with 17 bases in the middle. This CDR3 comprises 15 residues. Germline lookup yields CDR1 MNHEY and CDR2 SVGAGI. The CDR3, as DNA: TGTGCCAGCTCCCCCCAGGGGCTCTCGAACACTGAAGCTTTCTTT. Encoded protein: CASSPQGLSNTEAFF.

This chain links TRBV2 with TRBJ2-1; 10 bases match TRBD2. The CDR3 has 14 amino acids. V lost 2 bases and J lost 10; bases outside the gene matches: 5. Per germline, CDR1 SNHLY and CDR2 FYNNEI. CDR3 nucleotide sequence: TGTGCCAGCAGTGAACGTCTAGCGGGGGCAGAGCAGTTCTTC. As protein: CASSERLAGAEQFF.

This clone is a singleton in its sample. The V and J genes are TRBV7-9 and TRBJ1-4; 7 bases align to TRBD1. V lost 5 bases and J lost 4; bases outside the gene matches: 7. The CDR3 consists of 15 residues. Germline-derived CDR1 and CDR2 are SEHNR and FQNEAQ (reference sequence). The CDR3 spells CASSRGTDLNEKLFF. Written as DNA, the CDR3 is TGTGCCAGCAGCAGAGGGACAGATCTTAATGAAAAACTGTTTTTT.

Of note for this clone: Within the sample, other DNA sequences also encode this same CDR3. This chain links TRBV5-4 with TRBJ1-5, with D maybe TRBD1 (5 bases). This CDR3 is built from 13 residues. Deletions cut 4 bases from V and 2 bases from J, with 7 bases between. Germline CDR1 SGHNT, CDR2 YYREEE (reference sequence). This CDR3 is CASSAGGNQPQHF. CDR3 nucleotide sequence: TGTGCCAGCAGCGCGGGGGGCAATCAGCCCCAGCATTTT.

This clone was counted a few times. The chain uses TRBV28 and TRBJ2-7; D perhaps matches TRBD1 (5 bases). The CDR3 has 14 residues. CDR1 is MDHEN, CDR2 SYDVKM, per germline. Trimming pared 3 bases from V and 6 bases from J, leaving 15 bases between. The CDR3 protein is CASSLLQAISEQYF. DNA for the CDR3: TGTGCCAGCAGTTTGTTACAGGCGATTAGCGAGCAGTACTTC.

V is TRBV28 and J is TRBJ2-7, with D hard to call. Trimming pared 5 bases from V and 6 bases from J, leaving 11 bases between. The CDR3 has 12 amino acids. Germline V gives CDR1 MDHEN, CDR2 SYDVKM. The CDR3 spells CASSPLFIEQYF. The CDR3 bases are TGTGCCAGCAGTCCTCTTTTTATCGAGCAGTACTTC. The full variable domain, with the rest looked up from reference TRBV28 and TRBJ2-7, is DVKVTQSSRYLVKRTGEKVFLECVQDMDHENMFWYRQDPGLGLRLIYFSYDVKMKEKGDIPEGYSVSREKKERFSLILESASTNQTSMYLCASSPLFIEQYFGPGTRLTVT.

Written as DNA, the CDR3 is TGTGCCAGCAGCGTGGATCCGGGACAGGGGACCTACGAGCAGTACTTC. Residues: CASSVDPGQGTYEQYF. The V and J genes are TRBV9 and TRBJ2-7, with 10 bases aligning to TRBD1. Germline V gene data show CDR1 as SGDLS and CDR2 as YYNGEE. V lost 2 bases and J lost 2; bases outside the gene matches: 7. The length of the CDR3 is 16 residues.

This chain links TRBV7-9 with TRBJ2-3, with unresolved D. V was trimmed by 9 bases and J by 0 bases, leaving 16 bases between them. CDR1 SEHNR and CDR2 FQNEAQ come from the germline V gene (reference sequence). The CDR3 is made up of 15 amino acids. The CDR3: CASMGQSPSTDTQYF. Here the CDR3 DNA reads TGTGCCAGTATGGGCCAAAGTCCTAGCACAGATACGCAGTATTTT. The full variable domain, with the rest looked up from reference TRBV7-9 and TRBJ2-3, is DTGVSQNPRHKITKRGQNVTFRCDPISEHNRLYWYRQTLGQGPEFLTYFQNEAQLEKSRLLSDRFSAERPKGSFSTLEIQRTEQGDSAMYLCASMGQSPSTDTQYFGPGTRLTVL.

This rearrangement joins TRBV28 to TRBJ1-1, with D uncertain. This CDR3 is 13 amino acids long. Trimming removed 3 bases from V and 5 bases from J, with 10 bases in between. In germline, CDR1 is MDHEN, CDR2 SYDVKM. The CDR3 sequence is CASSLWSPTEAFF. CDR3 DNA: TGTGCCAGCAGTTTGTGGAGTCCGACTGAAGCTTTCTTT. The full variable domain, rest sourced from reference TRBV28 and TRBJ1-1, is DVKVTQSSRYLVKRTGEKVFLECVQDMDHENMFWYRQDPGLGLRLIYFSYDVKMKEKGDIPEGYSVSREKKERFSLILESASTNQTSMYLCASSLWSPTEAFFGQGTRLTVV.

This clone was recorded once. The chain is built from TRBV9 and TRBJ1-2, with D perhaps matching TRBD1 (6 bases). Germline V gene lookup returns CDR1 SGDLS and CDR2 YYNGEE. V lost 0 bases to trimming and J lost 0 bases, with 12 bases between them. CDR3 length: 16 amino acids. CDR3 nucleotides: TGTGCCAGCAGCGTAGATGGCCAGGGGACTAACTATGGCTACACCTTC. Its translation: CASSVDGQGTNYGYTF. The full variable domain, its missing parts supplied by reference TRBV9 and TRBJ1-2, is DSGVTQTPKHLITATGQRVTLRCSPRSGDLSVYWYQQSLDQGLQFLIQYYNGEERAKGNILERFSAQQFPDLHSELNLSSLELGDSALYFCASSVDGQGTNYGYTFGSGTRLTVV.

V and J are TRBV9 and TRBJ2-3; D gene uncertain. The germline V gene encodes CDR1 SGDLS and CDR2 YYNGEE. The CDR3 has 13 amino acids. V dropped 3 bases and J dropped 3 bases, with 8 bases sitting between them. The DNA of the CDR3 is TGTGCCAGCAGCGACCTAAGAACAGATACGCAGTATTTT. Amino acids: CASSDLRTDTQYF.

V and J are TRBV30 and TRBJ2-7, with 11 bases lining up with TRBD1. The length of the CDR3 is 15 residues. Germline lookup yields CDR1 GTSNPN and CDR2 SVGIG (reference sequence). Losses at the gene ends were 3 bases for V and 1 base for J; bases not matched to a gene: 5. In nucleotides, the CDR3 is TGTGCCTGGAGCCTGGACAGGGGGCTTTCCTACGAGCAGTACTTC. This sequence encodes CAWSLDRGLSYEQYF.

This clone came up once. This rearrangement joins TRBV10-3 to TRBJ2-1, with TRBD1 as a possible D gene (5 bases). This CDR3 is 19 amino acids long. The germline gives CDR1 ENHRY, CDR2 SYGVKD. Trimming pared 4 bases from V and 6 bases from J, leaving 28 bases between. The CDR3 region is CAISGGVARAGKASNEQFF. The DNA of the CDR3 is TGTGCCATCAGTGGAGGTGTAGCCCGAGCAGGGAAGGCCTCCAATGAGCAGTTCTTC.

The CDR3 reads CASSFSVGAIPSTDTQYF. CDR3 in DNA: TGTGCCAGCAGCTTTTCGGTGGGGGCCATCCCCTCCACAGATACGCAGTATTTT. This chain links TRBV7-9 with TRBJ2-3; possibly TRBD1 for D (6 bases). Germline-derived CDR1 and CDR2 are SEHNR and FQNEAQ (reference sequence). The CDR3 spans 18 residues. Trimming left V 3 bases short and J 2 bases short, with 21 bases between.

The chain's CDR3 is CASSLDSTGGSPLHF. The CDR3 DNA sequence: TGTGCCAGCAGCTTAGATTCTACGGGTGGCTCACCCCTCCACTTT. The chain is built from TRBV5-4 and TRBJ1-6; no firm D call. Germline loops: CDR1 SGHNT, CDR2 YYREEE (reference sequence). With 2 bases removed from V and 10 bases from J, the gap between germline ends came to 16 bases. The CDR3 has 15 residues.

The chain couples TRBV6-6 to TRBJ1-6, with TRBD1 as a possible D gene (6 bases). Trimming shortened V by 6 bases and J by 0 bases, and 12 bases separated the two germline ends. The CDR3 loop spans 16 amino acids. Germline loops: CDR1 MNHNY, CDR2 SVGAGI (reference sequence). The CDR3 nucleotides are TGTGCCAGCAGGAGAGAGGGGGTCTCCTATAATTCACCCCTCCACTTT. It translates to CASRREGVSYNSPLHF.

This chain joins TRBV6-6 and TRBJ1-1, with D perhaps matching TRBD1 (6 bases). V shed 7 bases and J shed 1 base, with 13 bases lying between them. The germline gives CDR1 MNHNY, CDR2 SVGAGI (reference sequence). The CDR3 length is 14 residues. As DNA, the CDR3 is TGTGCCAGCATGGGGGCCTCAACGAACACTGAAGCTTTCTTT. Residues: CASMGASTNTEAFF.

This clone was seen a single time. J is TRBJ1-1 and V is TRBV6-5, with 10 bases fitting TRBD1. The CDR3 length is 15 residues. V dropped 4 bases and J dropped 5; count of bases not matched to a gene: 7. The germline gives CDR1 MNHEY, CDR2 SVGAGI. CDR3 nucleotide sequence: TGTGCCAGCAGTTCATCGGACAGGGGGAGTACTGAAGCTTTCTTT. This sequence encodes CASSSSDRGSTEAFF.

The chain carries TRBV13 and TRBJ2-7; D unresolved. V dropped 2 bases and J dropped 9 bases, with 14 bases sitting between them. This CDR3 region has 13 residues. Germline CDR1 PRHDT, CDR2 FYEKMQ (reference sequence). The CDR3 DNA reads TGTGCCAGCAGCTTAATGAGGAGTGAGGCGCAGTACTTC. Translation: CASSLMRSEAQYF. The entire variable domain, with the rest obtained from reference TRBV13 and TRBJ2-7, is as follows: AAGVIQSPRHLIKEKRETATLKCYPIPRHDTVYWYQQGPGQDPQFLISFYEKMQSDKGSIPDRFSAQQFSDYHSELNMSSLELGDSALYFCASSLMRSEAQYFGPGTRLTVT.

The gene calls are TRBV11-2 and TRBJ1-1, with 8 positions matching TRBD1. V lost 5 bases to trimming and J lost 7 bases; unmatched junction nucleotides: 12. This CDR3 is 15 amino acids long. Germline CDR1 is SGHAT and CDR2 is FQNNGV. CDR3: CASSQRTGKTLEAFF. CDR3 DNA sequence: TGTGCCAGCAGCCAACGGACAGGGAAAACTCTTGAAGCTTTCTTT. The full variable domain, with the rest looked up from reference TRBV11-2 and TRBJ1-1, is EAGVAQSPRYKIIEKRQSVAFWCNPISGHATLYWYQQILGQGPKLLIQFQNNGVVDDSQLPKDRFSAERLKGVDSTLKIQPAKLEDSAVYLCASSQRTGKTLEAFFGQGTRLTVV.